The entry below gives a single T cell receptor (beta chain) sequence along with its context. The assay was immunoSEQ multiplex PCR, and TCRdb's table has in-frame clones only and misses some. The sample includes over 400,000 clones, less than 95% seen only once; the top ten take less than 5.5%. The data were taken from a study of Ad26.COV2.S vaccination and SARS-CoV-2 variants. Study in general: It was the COV1001 Ad26.COV2.S trial arm that included the donor.

Regarding treatment: around 19 received Ad26.COV2.S at low or high dose, single or two shots; about 5 received placebo; per-sample allocation not given. Vaccine and placebo recipients were sampled on day 63 after the first injection. This CDR3 is 16 amino acids long. The source material was peripheral blood, sampled in a trial of Ad26.COV2.S vaccine versus placebo. The chain couples TRBV21-1 to TRBJ2-7. TRBV21-1 is assigned pseudogene status. The sequence derives from a person between 18 and 65 years old who received the Ad26.COV2.S COVID-19 vaccine or a placebo. CDR3 protein: CASSKGGGGHAYEQYF. CDR3 sequence (DNA): TGTGCCAGCAGCAAAGGAGGAGGGGGGCATGCCTACGAGCAGTACTTC.